The 14 T cell receptor beta chains below were found in one sample sequenced in a study of T cells in Graves' hyperthyroidism and ophthalmopathy. RNA transcripts were the template for amplifying TCR beta CDR3 regions. A set of HTBI primers served as the primers for a first-round RT-PCR of the TCR CDR3. One entry per CDR3 protein results from TCRdb running MiXCR on the multiplex PCR reads. The table lists 500,000 to 600,000 distinct CDR3 sequences, roughly 46% of them singletons. The source material was peripheral blood or thyroid tissue (not recorded which). Receptors originate from an adult woman with Graves' disease, either hyperthyroidism or ophthalmopathy (not recorded which).

This clonotype has at least ten counts. V gene TRBV15 combines with J gene TRBJ2-2, with 8 bases identical to TRBD1. CDR3 length: 12 amino acids. The V gene's germline CDR1 is LNHNV and CDR2 YYDKDF (reference sequence). The junction had 2 bases not matched to a gene; V was cut back by 7 bases and J by 7 bases. The CDR3 DNA is TGTGCCACCACGACAGGGGACGGGGAGCTGTTTTTT. This gives the protein CATTTGDGELFF. Combining the CDR3 with reference TRBV15 and TRBJ2-2 gives the whole variable domain DAMVIQNPRYQVTQFGKPVTLSCSQTLNHNVMYWYQQKSSQAPKLLFHYYDKDFNNEADTPDNFQSRRPNTSFCFLDIRSPGLGDTAMYLCATTTGDGELFFGEGSRLTVL.

The chain uses TRBV12-3 or TRBV12-4 and TRBJ2-7, with 7 bases aligning to TRBD2. This CDR3 comprises 14 residues. V dropped 6 bases and J dropped 3; count of bases not matched to a gene: 8. This CDR3 is CASSLSGGNYEQYF. CDR3 sequence (DNA): TGTGCCAGCAGCTTGTCGGGGGGTAACTACGAGCAGTACTTC.

This sequence joins TRBV20-1 and TRBJ1-2; the match to TRBD1 covers 9 bases. The CDR3 runs 14 residues. Germline V CDR1 and CDR2: DFQATT, SNEGSKA (reference sequence). The junction had 4 bases not matched to a gene; V was cut back by 1 base and J by 4 bases. The DNA of the CDR3 is TGCAGTGCTAGAGGGGACAGGGACGGCTATGGCTACACCTTC. It specifies CSARGDRDGYGYTF.

The count of this clonotype is one. The rearrangement joins TRBV7-9 to TRBJ1-5; a weak D match, TRBD1 (6 bases). The CDR3 loop spans 15 amino acids. V was trimmed by 6 bases and J by 6 bases, leaving 18 bases between them. Germline values: CDR1 SEHNR, CDR2 FQNEAQ (reference sequence). The CDR3 spells CASSPEGVEAQPQHF. The CDR3 DNA is TGTGCCAGCAGTCCTGAGGGGGTGGAGGCTCAGCCCCAGCATTTT.

The CDR3 is CASHPGTSGRNEQYF. CDR3 coding DNA: TGTGCCAGCCACCCGGGGACTAGCGGGAGAAACGAGCAGTACTTC. The rearrangement joins TRBV13 to TRBJ2-7, with TRBD2 matching over 14 bases. This CDR3 comprises 15 residues. Germline V gene data show CDR1 as PRHDT and CDR2 as FYEKMQ (reference sequence). The V segment lost 8 bases and the J segment 5 bases; nucleotides outside the gene matches: 8.

There are many counts of this clonotype. The chain joins TRBV10-3 to TRBJ2-2; 14 nucleotides line up with TRBD2. After removal of 6 bases from V and 4 bases from J, the junction contained 7 bases not matched to a gene. This CDR3 is built from 17 residues. Looked up from germline, CDR1 is ENHRY and CDR2 is SYGVKD. The CDR3 region has the DNA TGTGCCATCAGGGAGACTAGCGGGAGGGCCTCCACCGGGGAGCTGTTTTTT. Protein product: CAIRETSGRASTGELFF.

The chain couples TRBV7-2 to TRBJ1-5, with D unclear. Trimming pared 2 bases from V and 7 bases from J, leaving 9 bases between. The CDR3 extends over 13 amino acids. Per germline, CDR1 SGHTA and CDR2 FQGNSA. The CDR3 protein is CASSLLESQPQHF. The DNA for the CDR3 is TGTGCCAGCAGCTTACTTGAAAGCCAGCCCCAGCATTTT.

This chain joins TRBV29-1 and TRBJ2-3, with TRBD2 identical over 10 bases. The CDR3 is 13 amino acids. The germline V gene encodes CDR1 SQVTM and CDR2 ANQGSEA. V was clipped by 6 bases and J by 4 bases; unmatched bases: 4. The chain's CDR3 is CSVPSGSADTQYF. In DNA form, the CDR3 reads TGCAGCGTCCCTAGCGGGAGTGCAGATACGCAGTATTTT.

The chain combines TRBV2 with TRBJ1-4; 7 nucleotides align to TRBD1. This CDR3 is built from 17 residues. V lost 7 bases to trimming and J lost 0 bases; unmatched junction nucleotides: 11. Germline-derived CDR1 and CDR2 are SNHLY and FYNNEI. The CDR3 reads CASNLDRRFTTNEKLFF. Here the CDR3 DNA reads TGTGCCAGCAACTTGGACAGGCGGTTCACAACTAATGAAAAACTGTTTTTT.

This chain links TRBV7-2 with TRBJ2-5, with D perhaps matching TRBD2 (6 bases). This CDR3 spans 15 amino acids. The germline CDR1 and CDR2 sequences are SGHTA and FQGNSA. Trimming shortened V by 8 bases and J by 5 bases, and 21 bases separated the two germline ends. The CDR3 loop reads CASGHPSRGTETQYF. The CDR3 nucleotides are TGTGCCAGCGGCCACCCCAGTCGGGGGACGGAGACCCAGTACTTC. Full variable domain (remainder filled in from reference TRBV7-2 and TRBJ2-5): GAGVSQSPSNKVTEKGKDVELRCDPISGHTALYWYRQSLGQGLEFLIYFQGNSAPDKSGLPSDRFSAERTGGSVSTLTIQRTQQEDSAVYLCASGHPSRGTETQYFGPGTRLLVL.

At least ten counts were recorded for this clonotype. The chain is built from TRBV7-2 and TRBJ2-5, with 8 nucleotides matching TRBD2. The J segment lost 5 bases and the V segment lost 1 base, leaving 12 bases of the junction unmatched. From germline, CDR1 is SGHTA and CDR2 FQGNSA. The CDR3 runs 17 residues. CDR3 region: CASSLGRAGAPGETQYF. CDR3 nucleotide sequence: TGTGCCAGCAGCTTAGGGCGAGCGGGAGCTCCGGGGGAGACCCAGTACTTC.

This clonotype has ten or more counts. In nucleotides, the CDR3 is TGTGCTAGTGGTCCCGGGGGCGTTGGGAACACTGAAGCTTTCTTT. Translated: CASGPGGVGNTEAFF. J is TRBJ1-1 and V is TRBV12-5; D is possibly TRBD1 (6 bases). This CDR3 spans 15 amino acids. Trimming shortened V by 5 bases and J by 1 base, and 14 bases separated the two germline ends. Germline V gene data show CDR1 as LGHNT and CDR2 as FRNRAP.

This clonotype was seen at least ten times. The V call is TRBV12-3 or TRBV12-4, the J call TRBJ2-7; D tentatively reads TRBD1 or TRBD2 (5 bases each). With 8 bases removed from V and 5 bases from J, the gap between germline ends came to 22 bases. This CDR3 contains 15 residues. The CDR3 sequence is CASHPSGSGHHEQYF. The CDR3 DNA sequence: TGTGCCAGCCACCCCTCTGGGTCGGGGCACCACGAGCAGTACTTC.

This clonotype was seen at least ten times. The chain uses TRBV3-1 and TRBJ1-6; 7 nucleotides match TRBD1. The V gene end was trimmed by 4 bases and the J gene end by 8 bases; junction bases not matched to a gene: 11. This CDR3 contains 16 residues. Germline CDR1 is LGHDT and CDR2 is YNNKEL (reference sequence). This CDR3 is CASSLRATGDHSPLHF. The CDR3 DNA follows: TGTGCCAGCAGCCTTAGGGCAACAGGGGACCATTCACCCCTCCACTTT. Using reference TRBV3-1 and TRBJ1-6 for the parts outside the CDR3, the full variable domain is DTAVSQTPKYLVTQMGNDKSIKCEQNLGHDTMYWYKQDSKKFLKIMFSYNNKELIINETVPNRFSPKSPDKAHLNLHINSLELGDSAVYFCASSLRATGDHSPLHFGNGTRLTVT.